These 17 T cell receptor beta chains originate from one sample sequenced in a study of blood T cells in healthy people across ages. A second PCR, run for about 6 to 11 cycles, used a sample-barcoded 5' primer plus a J-beta primer mix. A single record per CDR3 protein comes from TCRdb applying MiXCR to the 5' RACE reads. The sample yields around 800,000 distinct CDR3 sequences, roughly 53% seen once. Material for sequencing was blood. These receptors all stem from a man older than 75 in good health.

This clonotype was seen a few times. The genes are TRBV11-1 and TRBJ2-5; D is unclear. The end of the DNA fits TRBJ2-7 better, so the J call may be wrong. Per germline, CDR1 SGHAT and CDR2 FQDESV (reference sequence). This CDR3 has 13 residues. CDR3 sequence (DNA): TGTGCCAGCAGCAACCCCCCAGCAGGCGAGCAGTACTTC. It encodes CASSNPPAGEQYF.

The chain's CDR3 is CASSLNLLAGETDTQYF. The DNA of the CDR3 is TGCGCCAGCAGCTTGAACTTACTAGCGGGAGAGACAGATACGCAGTATTTT. V gene TRBV5-1 combines with J gene TRBJ2-3, with 11 positions matching TRBD2. Germline V gene sequence: CDR1 SGHRS, CDR2 YFSETQ. The CDR3 is 17 amino acids. Losses at the gene ends were 1 base for V and 3 bases for J; bases not matched to a gene: 7.

The rearrangement links TRBV7-2 to TRBJ2-7; a weak D match, TRBD2 (7 bases). Between the trimmed V and J ends, which lost 5 bases and 7 bases, there was a span of 21 bases. Germline values: CDR1 SGHTA, CDR2 FQGNSA. This CDR3 comprises 15 residues. CDR3 in amino acids: CASSKGGAGVGEQYF. For the CDR3, the DNA is TGTGCCAGCAGCAAGGGGGGGGCGGGAGTAGGTGAGCAGTACTTC.

The chain couples TRBV2 to TRBJ2-1; D remains unclear. Germline lookup yields CDR1 SNHLY and CDR2 FYNNEI. This CDR3 is built from 15 residues. Deletions cut 1 base from V and 2 bases from J, with 9 bases between. The CDR3 coding sequence is TGTGCCAGCAGTGAAGACGGCAGCACCTACAATGAGCAGTTCTTC. This translates into CASSEDGSTYNEQFF.

This clonotype was seen a few times. J is TRBJ2-1 and V is TRBV5-1; 7 bases fit TRBD1. Trimming cost V 0 bases and J 4 bases; bases outside gene matches: 4. CDR3 size: 15 residues. Germline lookup yields CDR1 SGHRS and CDR2 YFSETQ. The CDR3 coding sequence is TGCGCCAGCAGCTTGGTAGGACAGGAGTACAATGAGCAGTTCTTC. Residues: CASSLVGQEYNEQFF.

The J gene is TRBJ1-5, the V gene TRBV20-1, with 9 nucleotides matching TRBD1. There are 14 residues in the CDR3. Germline loops: CDR1 DFQATT, CDR2 SNEGSKA (reference sequence). With V trimmed by 4 bases and J by 6 bases, 7 bases remained unmatched. Written as DNA, the CDR3 is TGCAGTGCTAAACACAGGGGGCAACTTCAGCCCCAGCATTTT. Amino acid sequence: CSAKHRGQLQPQHF.

This clonotype was counted only a few times. This chain joins TRBV7-6 and TRBJ2-4; TRBD2 is a possible D gene (7 bases). Germline V gene sequence: CDR1 SGHVS, CDR2 FNYEAQ. This CDR3 contains 15 residues. V was clipped by 5 bases and J by 7 bases, with 18 bases between them. The CDR3 loop is CASSPAGAEGNIQYF. The CDR3 DNA sequence: TGTGCCAGCAGCCCGGCGGGGGCGGAGGGGAACATTCAGTACTTC. Filled out from reference TRBV7-6 and TRBJ2-4, the complete variable domain reads GAGVSQSPRYKVTKRGQDVALRCDPISGHVSLYWYRQALGQGPEFLTYFNYEAQQDKSGLPNDRFSAERPEGSISTLTIQRTEQRDSAMYRCASSPAGAEGNIQYFGAGTRLSVL.

This clonotype was counted a few times. The rearrangement links TRBV29-1 to TRBJ1-1; D remains ambiguous. The germline V gene has CDR1 SQVTM and CDR2 ANQGSEA. Trimming removed 2 bases at V and 6 bases at J, with 10 bases between. CDR3 size: 12 residues. The CDR3 bases are TGCAGCGTTGAAATTGGCCGACCTGAAGCTTTCTTT. Protein: CSVEIGRPEAFF.

The chain has TRBV7-9 and TRBJ2-7; the D gene is possibly TRBD2 (5 bases). V lost 0 bases and J lost 5, with 11 bases in between. Germline values: CDR1 SEHNR, CDR2 FQNEAQ (reference sequence). CDR3 length: 14 amino acids. In DNA form, the CDR3 reads TGTGCCAGCAGCTTAGCCTGGGAGCGCCACGAGCAGTACTTC. This sequence encodes CASSLAWERHEQYF.

V is TRBV20-1 and J is TRBJ2-2, with 9 nucleotides matching TRBD1. This CDR3 comprises 18 residues. The V and J ends lost 3 bases and 7 bases, in that order; junction bases with no gene match: 18. Germline-derived CDR1 and CDR2 are DFQATT and SNEGSKA (reference sequence). The CDR3 is CSASYIRPGTGTVGELFF. CDR3 coding DNA: TGCAGTGCTAGTTACATACGTCCCGGGACAGGGACGGTCGGGGAGCTGTTTTTT.

This chain links TRBV10-3 with TRBJ2-7; the match to TRBD1 covers 7 bases. Germline-derived CDR1 and CDR2 are ENHRY and SYGVKD. CDR3 length equals 13 residues. V trimming: 6 bases; J trimming: 2 bases; junction bases outside the gene matches: 4. The CDR3 nucleotides read TGTGCCATCAGCAGAGGGACAGCCTACGAGCAGTACTTC. Its translation: CAISRGTAYEQYF.

CDR3 nucleotides: TGTGCCAGCAGCATTGAAGGTACCGCCAGGGGAAAGGGCTACGAGCAGTACTTC. Translation: CASSIEGTARGKGYEQYF. The chain joins TRBV2 to TRBJ2-7, with D possibly TRBD1 on 6 matching bases. The V and J ends lost 6 bases and 3 bases respectively, with 27 bases between them. Germline lookup yields CDR1 SNHLY and CDR2 FYNNEI. CDR3 size: 18 residues.

This clonotype was observed once. This rearrangement joins TRBV12-3 or TRBV12-4 to TRBJ1-1; perhaps TRBD1 as D (5 bases). CDR3 length equals 13 residues. Deletions cut 7 bases from V and 7 bases from J, with 16 bases between. The CDR3 nucleotides are TGTGCCAGCACCGCCGCGCCAGGGAGTGAAGCTTTCTTT. Translating gives CASTAAPGSEAFF.

This chain joins TRBV4-1 and TRBJ2-7; D gene unclear. Per the germline V gene, CDR1 is MGHRA and CDR2 is YSYEKL. The V end was cut by 2 bases, the J end by 0 bases, with 11 bases between. This CDR3 region has 15 residues. DNA for the CDR3: TGCGCCAGCAGCCAACGGTGGTTTAGCTCCTACGAGCAGTACTTC. Its translation: CASSQRWFSSYEQYF.

This chain links TRBV5-5 with TRBJ2-5; 9 bases are shared with TRBD2. The end of the DNA aligns better with TRBJ2-7, so the J call may be wrong. This CDR3 has 14 residues. Per germline, CDR1 SGHKS and CDR2 YYEKEE (reference sequence). This CDR3 reads CASRRGGGPHEQYF. In DNA, the CDR3 is TGTGCCAGCCGGCGGGGGGGAGGGCCCCACGAGCAGTACTTC.

This chain uses TRBV29-1 with TRBJ2-3; TRBD2 matches 9 bases. V was clipped by 7 bases and J by 1 base; unmatched bases: 9. This CDR3 region has 15 residues. Germline V gives CDR1 SQVTM, CDR2 ANQGSEA. CDR3 DNA: TGCAGCGGGTCCTTAGCGGGGGCGGGCACAGATACGCAGTATTTT. Protein sequence: CSGSLAGAGTDTQYF.

This clonotype was counted a few times. This chain uses TRBV7-2 with TRBJ2-3, with D perhaps TRBD1 (5 bases). CDR3 length: 16 amino acids. From germline, CDR1 is SGHTA and CDR2 FQGNSA. The V end was cut by 3 bases, the J end by 0 bases, with 13 bases between. In DNA, the CDR3 is TGTGCCAGCAGCTTCGGCAGGGCCTCTAGCACAGATACGCAGTATTTT. Protein product: CASSFGRASSTDTQYF.